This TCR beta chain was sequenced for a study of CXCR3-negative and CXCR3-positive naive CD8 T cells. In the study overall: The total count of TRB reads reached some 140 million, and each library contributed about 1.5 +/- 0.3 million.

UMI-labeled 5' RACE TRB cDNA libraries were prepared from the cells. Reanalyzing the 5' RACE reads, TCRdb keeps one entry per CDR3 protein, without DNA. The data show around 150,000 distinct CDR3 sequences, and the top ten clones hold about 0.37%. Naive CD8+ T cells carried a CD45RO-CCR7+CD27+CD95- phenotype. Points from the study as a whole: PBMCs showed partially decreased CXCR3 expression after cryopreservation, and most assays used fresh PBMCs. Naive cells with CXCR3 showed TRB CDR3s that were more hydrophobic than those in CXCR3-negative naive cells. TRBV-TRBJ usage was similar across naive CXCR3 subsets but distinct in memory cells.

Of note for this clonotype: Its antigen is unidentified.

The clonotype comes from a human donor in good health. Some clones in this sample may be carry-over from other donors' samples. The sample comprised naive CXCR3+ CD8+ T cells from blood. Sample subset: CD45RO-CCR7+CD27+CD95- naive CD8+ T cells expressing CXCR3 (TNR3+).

The CDR3 loop is CAAYREGTEAFF. The rearrangement uses TRBV27 and TRBJ1-1; TCRdb indicates TRBD1, and absent DNA this call remains unverified. The CDR3 runs to 12 residues. Germline V gene sequence: CDR1 MNHEY, CDR2 SMNVEV (reference sequence).